The sequence of this T cell receptor beta chain was determined in a study of blood T cells in healthy people across ages. This clonotype showed up just a few times. For the second PCR, which ran for about 6 to 11 cycles, a sample-barcoded 5' primer and a J-beta primer mix were used. TCRdb re-called the 5' RACE reads through MiXCR, storing one row per CDR3 protein. The sample lists about 1.1 million distinct CDR3 sequences, roughly two fifths occurring once. CDR3 size: 16 residues. The ends were cut back, 7 bases at V and 0 bases at J, with 16 bases in the middle. Germline CDR1 is MDHEN and CDR2 is SYDVKM.

This TCR came from a young man in good health. Sequencing was carried out using blood. The chain has TRBV28 and TRBJ1-5; a weak D match, TRBD1 (5 bases). The chain's CDR3 is CASKPRAGFSNQPQHF. The CDR3 DNA reads TGTGCCAGCAAACCTCGAGCAGGGTTTAGCAATCAGCCCCAGCATTTT.